The 24 T cell receptor beta chains given below trace back to one sample, sequenced in a study of T cell changes during pregnancy in multiple sclerosis. Some clones are missing from TCRdb's copy, which holds only in-frame ones; the method was immunoSEQ multiplex PCR. This table holds about 68,000 clones, about 90% found once. Sequenced here: peripheral blood, sampled in the second trimester of pregnancy. These receptors all stem from a female donor with multiple sclerosis, enrolled in a pregnancy study.

The V call is TRBV25-1, the J call TRBJ2-1; no firm D call. This CDR3 is built from 15 residues. With 5 bases removed from V and 2 bases from J, the gap between germline ends came to 13 bases. Germline loops: CDR1 MGHDK, CDR2 SYGVNS. CDR3 sequence: CASSSRLQTYNEQFF. The CDR3 DNA reads as TGTGCCAGCAGTTCCCGACTCCAAACCTACAATGAGCAGTTCTTC.

The V call is TRBV7-3, the J call TRBJ1-2, with D possibly TRBD1 on 6 matching bases. This CDR3 spans 16 amino acids. With 5 bases removed from V and 1 base from J, the gap between germline ends came to 17 bases. The germline V gene encodes CDR1 SGHTA and CDR2 FQGTGA. This CDR3 is CASSAVGGGNNYGYTF. CDR3 DNA: TGTGCCAGCAGCGCCGTCGGGGGGGGCAATAACTATGGCTACACCTTC.

The chain recombines TRBV5-1 with TRBJ2-7, with TRBD2 identical over 10 bases. The CDR3 is made up of 15 amino acids. The V segment lost 5 bases and the J segment 2 bases; nucleotides outside the gene matches: 7. Germline V CDR1 and CDR2: SGHRS, YFSETQ. This CDR3 is CASRLLAGETYEQYF. In nucleotides, the CDR3 is TGCGCCAGCAGACTGCTAGCGGGGGAGACCTACGAGCAGTACTTC.

As DNA, the CDR3 is TGTGCCAGCAGCCAACAAGGGGGGGGAGGAAACACCATATATTTT. It encodes CASSQQGGGGNTIYF. V is TRBV11-2 and J is TRBJ1-3, with TRBD1 as a possible D gene (6 bases). Germline CDR1 SGHAT, CDR2 FQNNGV. The CDR3 spans 15 residues. Trimming removed 5 bases from V and 4 bases from J, with 15 bases in between.

This chain connects TRBV7-2 to TRBJ2-2; D is unresolved. The CDR3 is 11 residues long. V gave up 11 bases and J gave up 6 bases, with 10 bases separating them. Germline-derived CDR1 and CDR2 are SGHTA and FQGNSA. In DNA, the CDR3 is TGTGCCTGCCCGGGTCCCGGGGAGCTGTTTTTT. Translated: CACPGPGELFF.

This chain uses TRBV6-5 with TRBJ2-7; possibly TRBD2 for D (6 bases). The germline CDR1 and CDR2 sequences are MNHEY and SVGAGI. The CDR3 extends over 14 amino acids. The V end was cut by 5 bases, the J end by 5 bases, with 16 bases between. CDR3 nucleotide sequence: TGTGCCAGCAGTACCGGATGGGGCGGGGACGAGCAGTACTTC. Its protein is CASSTGWGGDEQYF.

V gene TRBV13 combines with J gene TRBJ2-3; D is possibly TRBD1 (6 bases). CDR1 is PRHDT and CDR2 is FYEKMQ in the germline V gene (reference sequence). CDR3 length: 14 residues. Between the trimmed V and J ends, which lost 6 bases and 0 bases, there was a span of 10 bases. Here the CDR3 DNA reads TGTGCCAGCAGTTCGACAGGCAGCACAGATACGCAGTATTTT. Encoded protein: CASSSTGSTDTQYF.

The V gene is TRBV19, the J gene TRBJ2-5, with 7 bases that match TRBD2. The germline V gene encodes CDR1 LNHDA and CDR2 SQIVND (reference sequence). J gave up 2 bases and V 3 bases, and 9 bases lay outside the gene matches. The CDR3 is made up of 16 amino acids. CDR3 nucleotide sequence: TGTGCCAGTAGTATTCGCCGGGACTACCGTCAAGAGACCCAGTACTTC. Protein product: CASSIRRDYRQETQYF.

This chain connects TRBV19 to TRBJ2-7, with 7 bases that match TRBD2. V shed 5 bases, J shed 0 bases, and the junction held 7 bases outside the gene matches. Germline V gene data show CDR1 as LNHDA and CDR2 as SQIVND (reference sequence). This CDR3 comprises 15 residues. The CDR3 DNA is TGTGCCAGTAGTTATAGCGGGCACCACTCCTACGAGCAGTACTTC. This codes for CASSYSGHHSYEQYF.

Points on this clone: One end of the junction fails to match germline, which may point to a read error. The chain carries TRBV7-2 and TRBJ2-2; tentatively, D is TRBD1 (6 bases). This CDR3 is 12 amino acids long. Germline assignment: CDR1 SGHTA and CDR2 FQGNSA. DNA of the CDR3: TGTGCCAGCAGCCCCCTCTTAGGGGGGCTGTTTTTT. Residues: CASSPLLGGLFF.

The V call is TRBV9, the J call TRBJ2-5; 7 bases match TRBD1. Germline V CDR1 and CDR2: SGDLS, YYNGEE. This CDR3 has 14 amino acids. The trim removed 0 bases at V and 4 bases at J, leaving 3 bases unmatched. The CDR3 DNA follows: TGTGCCAGCAGCGTAGAAGACAGGGCAGAGACCCAGTACTTC. As protein: CASSVEDRAETQYF.

The V call is TRBV18, the J call TRBJ2-5; the D gene is possibly TRBD2 (5 bases). This CDR3 contains 15 residues. The V end was cut by 0 bases, the J end by 4 bases, with 12 bases between. Germline CDR1 is KGHSH and CDR2 is LQKENI. The CDR3: CASSPPKRDGETQYF. The CDR3 nucleotides are TGTGCCAGCTCACCACCGAAGAGGGATGGAGAGACCCAGTACTTC.

The gene calls are TRBV11-2 and TRBJ2-7, with TRBD1 matching over 8 bases. The CDR3 sequence is 16 residues long. The V gene's germline CDR1 is SGHAT and CDR2 FQNNGV. V was pared by 4 bases and J by 5 bases, with 13 bases of the junction left unmatched. CDR3 coding DNA: TGTGCCAGCAGCTCCCTCGGACAGGGTTTTGTCGACGAGCAGTACTTC. Translating it yields CASSSLGQGFVDEQYF.

The rearrangement links TRBV30 to TRBJ1-4, with TRBD1 as a possible D gene (5 bases). CDR1 is GTSNPN and CDR2 is SVGIG in the germline V gene (reference sequence). CDR3 length equals 12 residues. Deletions cut 0 bases from V and 15 bases from J, with 14 bases between. CDR3 coding DNA: TGTGCCTGGAGTGTACGGGGGGGAGGGGTGTTTTTT. Amino acids: CAWSVRGGGVFF.

This clone is a singleton in its sample. V gene TRBV10-3 combines with J gene TRBJ1-2; no definite D call. The CDR3 extends over 10 amino acids. V was pared by 8 bases and J by 7 bases, with 8 bases between. CDR1 ENHRY and CDR2 SYGVKD come from the germline V gene. Here the CDR3 DNA reads TGTGCCATCTTTTCCTCTGGCTACACCTTC. The encoded protein is CAIFSSGYTF.

V and J are TRBV9 and TRBJ2-7; 9 bases are shared with TRBD1. The ends lost 3 bases at V and 6 bases at J; junction bases unmatched: 7. The CDR3 is made up of 14 amino acids. CDR1 is SGDLS, CDR2 YYNGEE, per germline. The CDR3: CASSAGDRVREQYF. In nucleotides, the CDR3 is TGTGCCAGCAGCGCCGGGGACAGGGTGCGCGAGCAGTACTTC.

This chain joins TRBV7-6 and TRBJ1-3; TRBD1 is a possible D gene (6 bases). With 5 bases removed from V and 2 bases from J, the gap between germline ends came to 13 bases. In germline, CDR1 is SGHVS, CDR2 FNYEAQ. This CDR3 spans 15 amino acids. CDR3 amino acids: CASSDPGTTGNTIYF. The CDR3 region has the DNA TGTGCCAGCAGCGACCCCGGGACAACTGGAAACACCATATATTTT.

The chain employs TRBV7-2 and TRBJ1-1; no clear D. This CDR3 has 13 residues. Per germline, CDR1 SGHTA and CDR2 FQGNSA. V lost 2 bases and J lost 5, with 9 bases in between. CDR3 in amino acids: CASSLRGKTEAFF. The CDR3 nucleotides read TGTGCCAGCAGCTTACGGGGAAAAACTGAAGCTTTCTTT.

The chain uses TRBV18 and TRBJ1-2, with D maybe TRBD1 (5 bases). The CDR3 has 13 residues. Trimming pared 5 bases from V and 5 bases from J, leaving 12 bases between. The germline V gene encodes CDR1 KGHSH and CDR2 LQKENI. The CDR3 bases are TGTGCCAGCTCATCGGGACTCCCTTATGGCTACACCTTC. Translated, it gives CASSSGLPYGYTF. The full variable domain, with the rest looked up from reference TRBV18 and TRBJ1-2, is NAGVMQNPRHLVRRRGQEARLRCSPMKGHSHVYWYRQLPEEGLKFMVYLQKENIIDESGMPKERFSAEFPKEGPSILRIQQVVRGDSAAYFCASSSGLPYGYTFGSGTRLTVV.

The CDR3 spells CASSLSGTGSNYGYTF. CDR3 DNA: TGTGCCAGTAGCCTTTCGGGGACAGGCAGTAACTATGGCTACACCTTC. The chain links TRBV19 to TRBJ1-2; TRBD1 aligns across 8 bases. The J segment lost 1 base and the V segment lost 6 bases, leaving 10 bases of the junction unmatched. From germline, CDR1 is LNHDA and CDR2 SQIVND (reference sequence). The CDR3 extends over 16 amino acids. Supplemented by reference TRBV19 and TRBJ1-2, the full variable domain reads DGGITQSPKYLFRKEGQNVTLSCEQNLNHDAMYWYRQDPGQGLRLIYYSQIVNDFQKGDIAEGYSVSREKKESFPLTVTSAQKNPTAFYLCASSLSGTGSNYGYTFGSGTRLTVV.

This clone was seen a few times. The chain recombines TRBV7-2 with TRBJ1-1; possibly TRBD1 for D (5 bases). V dropped 5 bases and J dropped 6 bases, with 16 bases sitting between them. Germline V lookup: CDR1 SGHTA, CDR2 FQGNSA. This CDR3 spans 14 amino acids. In DNA, the CDR3 is TGTGCCAGCAGCGGAGGGGCGGGGTTTGCTGAAGCTTTCTTT. Protein product: CASSGGAGFAEAFF. The whole variable domain, filled in from reference TRBV7-2 and TRBJ1-1, reads GAGVSQSPSNKVTEKGKDVELRCDPISGHTALYWYRQSLGQGLEFLIYFQGNSAPDKSGLPSDRFSAERTGGSVSTLTIQRTQQEDSAVYLCASSGGAGFAEAFFGQGTRLTVV.

V usage is TRBV7-9 and J usage is TRBJ1-2, with D hard to call. This CDR3 region has 13 residues. Germline CDR1 is SEHNR and CDR2 is FQNEAQ (reference sequence). V was trimmed by 1 base and J by 2 bases, leaving 5 bases between them. CDR3 sequence reads: CASSLVGNYGYTF. The CDR3 nucleotides read TGTGCCAGCAGCTTAGTCGGGAACTATGGCTACACCTTC.

This clone was picked up one time. The genes are TRBV29-1 and TRBJ2-7; no clear D gene. Germline CDR1 and CDR2: SQVTM and ANQGSEA. Trimming removed 2 bases at V and 0 bases at J, with 11 bases between. The CDR3 runs 14 residues. CDR3: CSVESPGPSYEQYF. The CDR3, as DNA: TGCAGCGTTGAAAGCCCAGGTCCCTCCTACGAGCAGTACTTC.

The chain employs TRBV29-1 and TRBJ1-5; TRBD1 is a possible D gene (5 bases). CDR1 is SQVTM and CDR2 is ANQGSEA in the germline V gene. V was shortened by 3 bases and J by 5 bases, with 11 bases between the two germline ends. The CDR3 sequence is 13 residues long. The CDR3 nucleotides read TGCAGCGTTGAGCAGGGATCTGATCAGCCCCAGCATTTT. Its protein is CSVEQGSDQPQHF. Supplemented by reference TRBV29-1 and TRBJ1-5, the full variable domain reads SAVISQKPSRDICQRGTSLTIQCQVDSQVTMMFWYRQQPGQSLTLIATANQGSEATYESGFVIDKFPISRPNLTFSTLTVSNMSPEDSSIYLCSVEQGSDQPQHFGDGTRLSIL.